The 20 T cell receptor beta chains given below trace back to one sample, sequenced in a study of CD8+CD57+ T cells in acquired aplastic anemia. Those patients picked for sequencing had displayed CD8+CD57+ cell expansion on flow cytometry. The study profiled TCR beta VDJ and CDR3 using genomic DNA as template. Via MiXCR, TCRdb re-called the reads, giving one row per CDR3 protein. The sample consists of approximately 220,000 distinct CDR3 sequences, approximately 45% of them appearing once. Sequenced material: sorted CD4+, CD8+, or CD8+CD57+ T cells (not recorded which) from PBMCs. The receptors were sampled from a human donor with aplastic anemia.

The table lists this clonotype with a count of one. The chain has TRBV2 and TRBJ2-7; tentatively, D is TRBD2 (7 bases). The CDR3 length is 11 residues. V was trimmed by 8 bases and J by 6 bases, leaving 11 bases between them. Germline CDR1 SNHLY, CDR2 FYNNEI. The CDR3 DNA reads TGTGCCAGCTTGGGGGGGCCCGAGCAGTACTTC. As protein: CASLGGPEQYF.

The V gene is TRBV7-2, the J gene TRBJ2-7; 9 bases line up with TRBD2. CDR3 length: 16 amino acids. The V gene end was trimmed by 1 base and the J gene end by 3 bases; junction bases not matched to a gene: 7. Germline V gene data show CDR1 as SGHTA and CDR2 as FQGNSA. The CDR3: CASSLGVAGALYEQYF. Here the CDR3 DNA reads TGTGCCAGCAGCTTAGGGGTAGCGGGGGCCCTCTACGAGCAGTACTTC.

On this clonotype itself: Possible read error: a much larger clone is one base away. The chain employs TRBV7-9 and TRBJ2-1; 14 nucleotides align to TRBD2. This CDR3 comprises 15 residues. Germline V gene lookup returns CDR1 SEHNR and CDR2 FQNEAQ (reference sequence). Written as DNA, the CDR3 is TGTGCCAGCAGCACGGGACTAGCGGGAGCCAATGTGCAGTTCTTC. This sequence encodes CASSTGLAGANVQFF.

The V gene is TRBV20-1, the J gene TRBJ1-1, with D perhaps TRBD1 (6 bases). Germline V gives CDR1 DFQATT, CDR2 SNEGSKA (reference sequence). CDR3 length: 13 residues. Trimming pared 1 base from V and 5 bases from J, leaving 11 bases between. This CDR3 is CSARAGVETEAFF. In nucleotides, the CDR3 is TGCAGTGCTAGAGCAGGGGTAGAAACTGAAGCTTTCTTT.

This clonotype was picked up many times. The chain is built from TRBV25-1 and TRBJ2-2; D could derive from TRBD1 or TRBD2 (5 bases each). Trimming pared 1 base from V and 9 bases from J, leaving 12 bases between. This CDR3 has 14 amino acids. Germline V gives CDR1 MGHDK, CDR2 SYGVNS. This chain's CDR3 is CASSEFGTQRELFF. The CDR3 bases are TGTGCCAGCAGTGAATTCGGGACGCAGCGGGAGCTGTTTTTT.

This clonotype was recorded many times. The V gene is TRBV4-2, the J gene TRBJ2-2; D gene uncertain. This CDR3 comprises 14 residues. Germline V lookup: CDR1 LGHNA, CDR2 YNFKEQ. V was trimmed by 1 base and J by 4 bases, leaving 7 bases between them. DNA of the CDR3: TGTGCCAGCAGCCAAGGTCTCTTCACCGGGGAGCTGTTTTTT. Its protein product is CASSQGLFTGELFF.

Many counts were recorded for this clonotype. The chain combines TRBV14 with TRBJ2-1; D gene uncertain. Germline CDR1 is SGHDN and CDR2 is FVKESK. This CDR3 has 13 amino acids. V was pared by 5 bases and J by 2 bases, with 7 bases between. The DNA for the CDR3 is TGTGCCAGCAGCTCGAGAACCTACAATGAGCAGTTCTTC. It specifies CASSSRTYNEQFF.

This clonotype was observed many times. This chain's CDR3 is CAIKRYRIFYGYTF. CDR3 DNA sequence: TGTGCCATCAAAAGGTACAGGATCTTCTATGGCTACACCTTC. V gene TRBV10-3 combines with J gene TRBJ1-2; maybe TRBD1 (5 bases). Germline CDR1 ENHRY, CDR2 SYGVKD. V gave up 7 bases and J gave up 4 bases, with 16 bases separating them. The CDR3 totals 14 residues.

This clonotype was counted many times. This chain links TRBV9 with TRBJ1-6; D is undetermined. Germline V lookup: CDR1 SGDLS, CDR2 YYNGEE. This CDR3 contains 17 residues. Trimming left V 0 bases short and J 7 bases short, with 17 bases between. CDR3 nucleotide sequence: TGTGCCAGCAGCGTAGAATCAACTGGACTTAGGAATTCACCCCTCCACTTT. It is translated as CASSVESTGLRNSPLHF.

Details on this clonotype: A clone one base away is much larger, so this may be a read error. The rearrangement links TRBV7-9 to TRBJ2-7, with 11 bases matching TRBD2. CDR3 size: 15 residues. With V trimmed by 4 bases and J by 7 bases, 9 bases remained unmatched. CDR1 SEHNR and CDR2 FQNEAQ come from the germline V gene (reference sequence). This CDR3 reads CASSYSGRALDEQYF. In nucleotides, the CDR3 is TGTGCCAGCAGCTATAGCGGGAGGGCCCTCGATGAGCAGTACTTC.

This clonotype was picked up many times. V is TRBV10-3 and J is TRBJ1-5, with unresolved D. This CDR3 comprises 13 residues. Trimming pared 2 bases from V and 4 bases from J, leaving 6 bases between. The germline CDR1 and CDR2 sequences are ENHRY and SYGVKD. The CDR3 coding sequence is TGTGCCATCAGTGAGGGGTGGAATCAGCCCCAGCATTTT. Its translation: CAISEGWNQPQHF.

This clonotype was seen at least ten times. The J gene is TRBJ2-7, the V gene TRBV6-4, with TRBD1 matching over 7 bases. V shed 2 bases, J shed 4 bases, and the junction held 14 bases outside the gene matches. CDR1 is MRHNA, CDR2 SNTAGT, per germline. The CDR3 length is 17 residues. The CDR3 loop is CASSDETGRISYYEQYF. CDR3 bases: TGTGCCAGCAGTGACGAGACAGGGCGAATAAGTTATTACGAGCAGTACTTC.

The gene calls are TRBV7-9 and TRBJ1-4, with 11 nucleotides matching TRBD1. Germline V gene data show CDR1 as SEHNR and CDR2 as FQNEAQ (reference sequence). V was clipped by 5 bases and J by 7 bases; unmatched bases: 3. This CDR3 is 14 amino acids long. CDR3 sequence: CASSQGQGVEKLFF. CDR3 nucleotides: TGTGCCAGCAGCCAGGGACAGGGGGTTGAAAAACTGTTTTTT.

This clonotype was observed many times. The rearrangement uses TRBV7-2 and TRBJ1-2, with D maybe TRBD1 (6 bases). Deletions cut 5 bases from V and 4 bases from J, with 14 bases between. CDR3 length: 14 amino acids. Germline loops: CDR1 SGHTA, CDR2 FQGNSA. CDR3 sequence reads: CASSRRDKPYGYTF. CDR3 sequence (DNA): TGTGCCAGCAGCCGTAGGGACAAACCCTATGGCTACACCTTC.

The genes are TRBV27 and TRBJ2-3; TRBD1 matches at 9 bases. The CDR3 runs to 15 residues. The ends lost 4 bases at V and 5 bases at J; junction bases unmatched: 7. Germline V CDR1 and CDR2: MNHEY, SMNVEV (reference sequence). In nucleotides, the CDR3 is TGTGCCAGCAGTTACCGGGACAGGGCAAAAGATACGCAGTATTTT. It specifies CASSYRDRAKDTQYF.

The CDR3 region is CASSESVRAAAPTDTQYF. The CDR3 DNA is TGTGCCAGCAGTGAAAGCGTCCGGGCCGCAGCCCCCACAGATACGCAGTATTTT. The V and J genes are TRBV2 and TRBJ2-3, with D unclear. The V gene lost 2 bases and the J gene lost 2 bases, with 20 bases spanning the gap. The CDR3 covers 18 residues. Germline CDR1 reads SNHLY; CDR2 reads FYNNEI.

The genes are TRBV14 and TRBJ2-1; TRBD2 agrees at 12 bases. Germline loops: CDR1 SGHDN, CDR2 FVKESK. The ends lost 0 bases at V and 6 bases at J; junction bases unmatched: 9. The CDR3 is 18 residues long. CDR3 nucleotide sequence: TGTGCCAGCAGCCAAGACTCCCCTTGGACTAGCGGGATCAATGAGCAGTTCTTC. Its translation is CASSQDSPWTSGINEQFF.

This clonotype came up many times. The chain combines TRBV4-3 with TRBJ2-6, with 7 bases that match TRBD1. The germline gives CDR1 LGHNA, CDR2 YSLEER. This CDR3 has 17 residues. V was clipped by 1 base and J by 1 base; unmatched bases: 4. The CDR3 bases are TGCGCCAGCAGCCAAGGGACAGGCGATTCTGGGGCCAACGTCCTGACTTTC. Residues: CASSQGTGDSGANVLTF.

The V and J genes are TRBV7-9 and TRBJ1-2; D is undetermined. V lost 6 bases to trimming and J lost 5 bases, with 19 bases between them. This CDR3 has 15 amino acids. Germline CDR1 SEHNR, CDR2 FQNEAQ (reference sequence). DNA of the CDR3: TGTGCCAGCAGTTTTAGCGGGGAGGGAGTGTATGGCTACACCTTC. It translates to CASSFSGEGVYGYTF.

This clonotype showed up just a few times. The chain uses TRBV6-5 and TRBJ2-2; TRBD2 matches 7 bases. The CDR3 sequence is 17 residues long. The germline CDR1 and CDR2 sequences are MNHEY and SVGAGI. V lost 5 bases, J lost 3 bases, and 12 bases stayed unmatched. CDR3 sequence: CASSLQGGARDTGELFF. The CDR3 DNA is TGTGCCAGCAGTCTTCAGGGAGGGGCTAGGGACACCGGGGAGCTGTTTTTT.